This is a list of T cell receptor beta chains from one sample in a study of blood T cells in healthy people across ages. MiXCR, applied by TCRdb to the 5' RACE reads, yields one record per CDR3 protein. The sample lists around 690,000 distinct CDR3 sequences, 58% occurring once. Sequenced sample: blood. All receptors come from a man aged 55 to 70 in good health. Both conserved end residues are part of each CDR3. Fields, in order: J gene, V gene, CDR3 protein.

j_gene: TRBJ2-1; v_gene: TRBV7-9; CDR3aa: CASSLFRGDSYNEQFF
j_gene: TRBJ2-7; v_gene: TRBV20-1; CDR3aa: CSARWRQLGFGDEQYF
j_gene: TRBJ1-1; v_gene: TRBV7-6; CDR3aa: CASTMGGLNTEAFF
j_gene: TRBJ2-5; v_gene: TRBV4-1; CDR3aa: CASSQGIPGQKETQYF
j_gene: TRBJ2-2; v_gene: TRBV5-1; CDR3aa: CASAPGLVNTGELFF
j_gene: TRBJ2-7; v_gene: TRBV6-1; CDR3aa: CASSGGQGRVEQYF
j_gene: TRBJ2-5; v_gene: TRBV9; CDR3aa: CASSPGTSGDQETQYF
j_gene: NA; v_gene: TRBV18; CDR3aa: CASSPGSSAYEQYF
j_gene: TRBJ2-1; v_gene: TRBV10-3; CDR3aa: CAISVDPGTAGLNEQFF
j_gene: TRBJ1-2; v_gene: TRBV2; CDR3aa: CASSVTPGLGGYTF
j_gene: TRBJ2-3; v_gene: TRBV6-6; CDR3aa: CASSWRLAGELDTQYF
j_gene: TRBJ2-5; v_gene: TRBV24-1; CDR3aa: CATSDFGRETQYF
j_gene: TRBJ1-1; v_gene: TRBV3-1; CDR3aa: CASSQGANTEAFF
j_gene: TRBJ2-1; v_gene: TRBV20-1; CDR3aa: CSARVVEGAGYNEQFF
j_gene: TRBJ2-5; v_gene: TRBV6-1; CDR3aa: CASSLGLAGGGQETQYF
j_gene: TRBJ2-2; v_gene: TRBV12-3/TRBV12-4; CDR3aa: CASSRGLGDTGELFF